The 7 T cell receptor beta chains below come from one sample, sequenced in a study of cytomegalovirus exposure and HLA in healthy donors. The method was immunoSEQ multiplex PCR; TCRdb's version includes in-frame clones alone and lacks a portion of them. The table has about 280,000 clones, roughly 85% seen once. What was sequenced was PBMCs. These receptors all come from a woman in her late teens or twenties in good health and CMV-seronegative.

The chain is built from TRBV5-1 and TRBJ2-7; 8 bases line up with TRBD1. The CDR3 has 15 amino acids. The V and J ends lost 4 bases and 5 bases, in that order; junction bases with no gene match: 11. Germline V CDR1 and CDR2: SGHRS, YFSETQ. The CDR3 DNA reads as TGCGCCAGCAGCGTGCGGGGAGGACAGGGCGACGAGCAGTACTTC. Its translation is CASSVRGGQGDEQYF.

CDR3 nucleotides: TGTGCCAGCAGCTTAGGTTCCCAGGGAAGAGAGAGGAATCAGCCCCAGCATTTT. Its protein product is CASSLGSQGRERNQPQHF. The gene calls are TRBV11-2 and TRBJ1-5, with D possibly TRBD1 on 5 matching bases. Deletions cut 1 base from V and 4 bases from J, with 20 bases between. The CDR3 consists of 18 residues. CDR1 is SGHAT and CDR2 is FQNNGV in the germline V gene.

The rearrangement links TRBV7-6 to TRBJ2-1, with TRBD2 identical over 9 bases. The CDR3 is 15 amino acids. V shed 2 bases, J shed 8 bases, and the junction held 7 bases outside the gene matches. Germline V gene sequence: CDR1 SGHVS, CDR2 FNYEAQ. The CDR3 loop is CASSLRPSGNDEQFF. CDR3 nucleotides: TGTGCCAGCAGCTTACGCCCTAGCGGGAACGATGAGCAGTTCTTC.

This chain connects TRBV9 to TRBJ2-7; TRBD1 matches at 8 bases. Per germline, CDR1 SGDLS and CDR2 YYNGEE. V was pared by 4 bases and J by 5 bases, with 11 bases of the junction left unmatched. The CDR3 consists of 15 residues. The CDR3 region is CASSTRTGITDEQYF. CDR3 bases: TGTGCCAGCAGCACCCGGACAGGGATAACGGACGAGCAGTACTTC.

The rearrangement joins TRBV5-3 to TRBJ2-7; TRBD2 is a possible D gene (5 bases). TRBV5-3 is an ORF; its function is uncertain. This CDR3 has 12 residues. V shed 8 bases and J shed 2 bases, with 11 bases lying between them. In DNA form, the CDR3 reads TGTGCCAGCCGGGGAGAAACCTACGAGCAGTACTTC. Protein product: CASRGETYEQYF.

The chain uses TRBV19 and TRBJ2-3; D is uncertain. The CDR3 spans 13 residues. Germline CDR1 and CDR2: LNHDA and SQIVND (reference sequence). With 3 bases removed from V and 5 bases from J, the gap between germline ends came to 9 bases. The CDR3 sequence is CASSIKSGDTQYF. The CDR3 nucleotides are TGTGCCAGTAGTATTAAGTCGGGAGATACGCAGTATTTT.

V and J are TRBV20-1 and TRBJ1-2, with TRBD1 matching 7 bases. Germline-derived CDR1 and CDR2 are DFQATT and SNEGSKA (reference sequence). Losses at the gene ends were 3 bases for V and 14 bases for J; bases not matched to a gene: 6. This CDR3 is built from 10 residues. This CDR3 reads CSASSQGVTF. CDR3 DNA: TGCAGTGCTAGTTCTCAGGGGGTAACCTTC.